These 19 T cell receptor beta chains share one sample of origin, sequenced in a study of long-term antiretroviral therapy in people with HIV. Version v3.0 of the immunoSEQ assay was performed at survey level. Method: immunoSEQ multiplex PCR; TCRdb's copy keeps in-frame clones and lacks some. The table shows about 43,000 clones, with less than 95% occurring only once. Sequences were derived from unsorted PBMCs, sampled just over 9 years after starting antiretroviral therapy. The receptor set was obtained from a young man with HIV.

This clone was seen once. V is TRBV6-1 and J is TRBJ1-6; D is possibly TRBD1 (5 bases). Germline CDR1 is MNHNS and CDR2 is SASEGT. CDR3 length equals 13 residues. The V end was cut by 11 bases, the J end by 10 bases, with 18 bases between. The CDR3 region has the DNA TGTGCCGGACAACATCGGGGAGGATCACCCCTCCACTTT. Translation: CAGQHRGGSPLHF.

The rearrangement uses TRBV7-2 and TRBJ2-1, with TRBD2 matching 11 bases. The CDR3 has 14 residues. Per the germline V gene, CDR1 is SGHTA and CDR2 is FQGNSA. V was clipped by 3 bases and J by 8 bases; unmatched bases: 3. In DNA, the CDR3 is TGTGCCAGCAGCTTTAGCGGGGGGGCGGATGAGCAGTTCTTC. Amino acids: CASSFSGGADEQFF.

This chain connects TRBV11-3 to TRBJ1-1, with TRBD1 identical over 8 bases. CDR3 length: 13 amino acids. V gave up 3 bases and J gave up 4 bases; unmatched junction bases: 1. Germline CDR1 is SGHNT and CDR2 is YENEEA. CDR3 nucleotide sequence: TGTGCCAGCAGCTTCGACAGGGGCACTGAAGCTTTCTTT. It codes for CASSFDRGTEAFF.

The chain employs TRBV6-4 and TRBJ2-3; 15 nucleotides line up with TRBD2. This CDR3 has 16 amino acids. Germline CDR1 is MRHNA and CDR2 is SNTAGT. V lost 5 bases, J lost 4 bases, and 4 bases stayed unmatched. CDR3 sequence reads: CASSPRTSGGADTQYF. CDR3 coding DNA: TGTGCCAGCAGTCCTCGGACTAGCGGGGGGGCAGATACGCAGTATTTT.

The chain links TRBV27 to TRBJ2-2, with D unclear. The germline gives CDR1 MNHEY, CDR2 SMNVEV (reference sequence). The CDR3 is 14 residues long. V was shortened by 4 bases and J by 0 bases, with 6 bases between the two germline ends. This CDR3 is CASSWQTNTGELFF. CDR3 sequence (DNA): TGTGCCAGCAGTTGGCAGACGAACACCGGGGAGCTGTTTTTT.

V gene TRBV10-3 combines with J gene TRBJ1-4, with D maybe TRBD1 (5 bases). The CDR3 spans 13 residues. Germline assignment: CDR1 ENHRY and CDR2 SYGVKD. The V and J ends lost 4 bases and 7 bases respectively, with 10 bases between them. CDR3 nucleotides: TGTGCCATCAGTGGGGGGGATCGTGAAAAACTGTTTTTT. It specifies CAISGGDREKLFF.

The chain has TRBV7-2 and TRBJ2-7; D gene ambiguous. Germline loops: CDR1 SGHTA, CDR2 FQGNSA. The germline V and J ends were trimmed by 3 bases and 7 bases, with 10 bases remaining between them. CDR3 length equals 12 residues. CDR3 in DNA: TGTGCCAGCAGCTTTGGGTTCCAGGAGCAGTACGTC. This gives the protein CASSFGFQEQYV.

The chain carries TRBV20-1 and TRBJ2-7; no firm D call. CDR1 DFQATT and CDR2 SNEGSKA come from the germline V gene (reference sequence). The CDR3 contains 11 residues. The germline V and J ends were trimmed by 6 bases and 2 bases, with 8 bases remaining between them. The DNA for the CDR3 is TGCAGTGCCTTTCGAACCTACGAGCAGTACGTC. Its translation: CSAFRTYEQYV.

CDR3 loop: CASSIWGPGNTIYF. CDR3 in DNA: TGTGCCAGTAGTATTTGGGGTCCTGGAAACACCATATATTTT. The genes are TRBV19 and TRBJ1-3, with D hard to call. Trimming removed 3 bases from V and 2 bases from J, with 8 bases in between. Germline lookup yields CDR1 LNHDA and CDR2 SQIVND (reference sequence). CDR3 length: 14 amino acids.

This chain joins TRBV21-1 and TRBJ2-7; no DNA check was done on the table's D call, TRBD2. TRBV21-1 is a recognized pseudogene. The CDR3 has 17 amino acids. The CDR3 sequence: CASTPIPRDRKRLEQYF. CDR3 nucleotide sequence: TGTGCCAGCACTCCGATCCCCCGGGATCGCAAGCGTCTGGAGCAGTACTTC.

This chain uses TRBV4-1 with TRBJ1-2; D is possibly TRBD1 (5 bases). The germline V gene encodes CDR1 MGHRA and CDR2 YSYEKL. CDR3 length equals 15 residues. Trimming left V 0 bases short and J 7 bases short, with 15 bases between. The CDR3 reads CASSQESTGLAGYTF. For the CDR3, the DNA is TGCGCCAGCAGCCAAGAATCCACGGGACTGGCTGGCTACACCTTC.

A word on this clone: The sample contains more than one DNA sequence encoding this CDR3. This chain links TRBV30 with TRBJ1-5; 9 bases agree with TRBD1. V dropped 2 bases and J dropped 7; count of bases not matched to a gene: 3. Germline V CDR1 and CDR2: GTSNPN, SVGIG (reference sequence). This CDR3 contains 13 residues. This chain's CDR3 is CAWSRQGDQPQHF. Written as DNA, the CDR3 is TGTGCCTGGAGTAGACAGGGGGACCAGCCCCAGCATTTT.

The J gene is TRBJ1-1, the V gene TRBV6-5; TRBD1 matches 7 bases. CDR1 is MNHEY and CDR2 is SVGAGI in the germline V gene. The V segment lost 2 bases and the J segment 12 bases; nucleotides outside the gene matches: 12. CDR3 size: 14 residues. The CDR3 DNA is TGTGCCAGCAGTTACGCGGGACAGCCCTCAGTACCTTTCTTT. It yields the protein CASSYAGQPSVPFF.

The rearrangement links TRBV6-1 to TRBJ1-2; TRBD1 aligns across 11 bases. The germline V gene has CDR1 MNHNS and CDR2 SASEGT. The CDR3 runs 14 residues. V gave up 4 bases and J gave up 4 bases; unmatched junction bases: 2. The CDR3 here is CASSVGTGGYGYTF. The CDR3 nucleotides read TGTGCCAGCAGTGTAGGGACAGGGGGCTATGGCTACACCTTC.

This chain connects TRBV5-1 to TRBJ2-3; 13 bases align to TRBD2. This CDR3 is 19 amino acids long. V lost 0 bases to trimming and J lost 0 bases; unmatched junction nucleotides: 7. Per the germline V gene, CDR1 is SGHRS and CDR2 is YFSETQ. The CDR3 protein is CASSLAWTSGGLSTDTQYF. Here the CDR3 DNA reads TGCGCCAGCAGCTTGGCGTGGACTAGCGGGGGTCTCAGCACAGATACGCAGTATTTT.

V is TRBV19 and J is TRBJ1-4, with D unresolved. The germline CDR1 and CDR2 sequences are LNHDA and SQIVND (reference sequence). Between the trimmed V and J ends, which lost 7 bases and 8 bases, there was a span of 14 bases. The CDR3 runs to 13 residues. CDR3 region: CASTGGVEEKLFF. Here the CDR3 DNA reads TGTGCCAGTACGGGAGGAGTTGAGGAAAAACTGTTTTTT.

The CDR3 protein is CASSEFGALNYGYTF. CDR3 DNA: TGTGCCAGCAGTGAGTTCGGGGCCCTTAACTATGGCTACACCTTC. J is TRBJ1-2 and V is TRBV2; possible D gene TRBD1, 5 bases. The CDR3 length is 15 residues. Germline CDR1 is SNHLY and CDR2 is FYNNEI. V lost 3 bases, J lost 1 base, and 12 bases lay in between.

The chain links TRBV27 to TRBJ2-5; TRBD1 agrees at 9 bases. Trimming at V came to 6 bases and at J to 5 bases, leaving 16 bases not matched to a gene. Germline values: CDR1 MNHEY, CDR2 SMNVEV (reference sequence). The CDR3 has 17 residues. This CDR3 is CASRPDRGKVIMETQYF. The CDR3 region has the DNA TGTGCCAGCAGACCGGACAGGGGAAAAGTGATTATGGAGACCCAGTACTTC.

The chain employs TRBV7-2 and TRBJ2-2, with 9 bases aligning to TRBD1. Trimming cost V 5 bases and J 3 bases; bases outside gene matches: 7. The germline CDR1 and CDR2 sequences are SGHTA and FQGNSA. The CDR3 sequence is 16 residues long. This CDR3 reads CASSARDRAHTGELFF. Written as DNA, the CDR3 is TGTGCCAGCAGCGCCCGGGACAGGGCCCACACCGGGGAGCTGTTTTTT.